This record concerns one TCR beta chain sequence. Its antigen is as yet unknown. The source of the sample is a study of CD8+CD57+ T cells in acquired aplastic anemia. Background on the study: Sorted CD4+ plus CD8+ cells gave DNA averaging 3.2 ug. Study-level results: Twenty-nine shared CD8+ CDR3s appeared highly expressed within patients' immunodominant clones.

Flow cytometry had shown expanded CD8+CD57+ cells in the patients chosen for sequencing. The patients all had a severe acquired aplastic anemia diagnosis. None of the patients had been given any therapy when their blood was sampled. Profiles of TCR beta VDJ and CDR3 were generated from a genomic DNA template. Using its own MiXCR run on the reads, TCRdb lists one record per CDR3 protein. The table has roughly 160,000 distinct CDR3 sequences, around 50% seen once. CDR1 LNHNV and CDR2 YYDKDF come from the germline V gene (reference sequence). After removal of 9 bases from V and 6 bases from J, the junction contained 6 bases not matched to a gene. There are 13 residues in the CDR3.

The sample taken for sequencing was sorted CD4+, CD8+, or CD8+CD57+ T cells (not recorded which) from PBMCs. The TCR sequence derives from a human donor with aplastic anemia. This sequence joins TRBV15 and TRBJ2-3, with 10 nucleotides matching TRBD2. The CDR3 here is CATRGTSEDTQYF. The CDR3, as DNA: TGTGCCACACGAGGGACTAGCGAGGATACGCAGTATTTT.